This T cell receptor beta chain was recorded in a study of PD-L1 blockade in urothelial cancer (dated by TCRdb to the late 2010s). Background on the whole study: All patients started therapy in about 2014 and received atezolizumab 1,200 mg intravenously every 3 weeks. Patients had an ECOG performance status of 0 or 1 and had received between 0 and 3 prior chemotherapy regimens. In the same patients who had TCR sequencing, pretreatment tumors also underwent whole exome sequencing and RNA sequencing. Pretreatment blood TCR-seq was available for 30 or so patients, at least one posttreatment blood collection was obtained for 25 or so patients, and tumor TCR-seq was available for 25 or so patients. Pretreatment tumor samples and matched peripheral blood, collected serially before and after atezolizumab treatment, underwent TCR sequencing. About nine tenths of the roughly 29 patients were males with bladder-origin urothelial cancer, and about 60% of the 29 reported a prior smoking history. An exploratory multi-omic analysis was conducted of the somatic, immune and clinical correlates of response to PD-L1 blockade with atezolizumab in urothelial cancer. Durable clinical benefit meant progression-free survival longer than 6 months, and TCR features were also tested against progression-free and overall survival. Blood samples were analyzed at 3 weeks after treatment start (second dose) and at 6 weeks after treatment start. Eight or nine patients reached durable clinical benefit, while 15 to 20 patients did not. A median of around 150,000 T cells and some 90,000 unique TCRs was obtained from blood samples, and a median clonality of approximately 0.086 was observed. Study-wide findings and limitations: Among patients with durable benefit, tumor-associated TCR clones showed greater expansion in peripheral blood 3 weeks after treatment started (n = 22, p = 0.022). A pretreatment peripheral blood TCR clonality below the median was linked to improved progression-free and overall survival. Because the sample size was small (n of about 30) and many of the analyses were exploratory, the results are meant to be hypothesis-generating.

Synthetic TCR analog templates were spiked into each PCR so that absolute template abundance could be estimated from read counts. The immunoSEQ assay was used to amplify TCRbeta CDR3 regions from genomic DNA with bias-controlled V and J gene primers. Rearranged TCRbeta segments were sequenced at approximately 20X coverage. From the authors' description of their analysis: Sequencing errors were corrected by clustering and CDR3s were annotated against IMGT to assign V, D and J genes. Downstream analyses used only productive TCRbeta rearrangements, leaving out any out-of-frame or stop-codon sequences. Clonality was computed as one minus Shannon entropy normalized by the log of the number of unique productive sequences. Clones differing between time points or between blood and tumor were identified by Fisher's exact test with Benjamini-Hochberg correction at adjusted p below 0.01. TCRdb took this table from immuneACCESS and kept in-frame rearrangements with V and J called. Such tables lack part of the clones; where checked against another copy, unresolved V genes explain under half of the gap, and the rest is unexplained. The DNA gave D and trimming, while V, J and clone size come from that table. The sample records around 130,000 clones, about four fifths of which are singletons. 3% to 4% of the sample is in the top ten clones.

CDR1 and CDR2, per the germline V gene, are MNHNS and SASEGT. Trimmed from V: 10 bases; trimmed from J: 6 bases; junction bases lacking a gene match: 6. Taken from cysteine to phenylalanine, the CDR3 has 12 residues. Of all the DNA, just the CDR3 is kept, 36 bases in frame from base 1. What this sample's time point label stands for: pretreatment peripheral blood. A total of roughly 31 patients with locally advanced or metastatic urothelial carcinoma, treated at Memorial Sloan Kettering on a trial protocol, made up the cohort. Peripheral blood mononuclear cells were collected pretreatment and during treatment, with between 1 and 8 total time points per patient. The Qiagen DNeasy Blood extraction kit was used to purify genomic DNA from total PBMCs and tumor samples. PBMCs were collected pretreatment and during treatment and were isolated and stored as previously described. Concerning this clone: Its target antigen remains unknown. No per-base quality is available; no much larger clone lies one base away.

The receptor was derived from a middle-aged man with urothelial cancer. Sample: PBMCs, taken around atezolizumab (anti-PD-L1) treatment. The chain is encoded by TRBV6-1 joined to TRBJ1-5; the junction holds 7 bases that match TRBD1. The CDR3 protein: CAKTGVFQPQHF. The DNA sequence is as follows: TGTGCCAAAACAGGGGTTTTTCAGCCCCAGCATTTT.